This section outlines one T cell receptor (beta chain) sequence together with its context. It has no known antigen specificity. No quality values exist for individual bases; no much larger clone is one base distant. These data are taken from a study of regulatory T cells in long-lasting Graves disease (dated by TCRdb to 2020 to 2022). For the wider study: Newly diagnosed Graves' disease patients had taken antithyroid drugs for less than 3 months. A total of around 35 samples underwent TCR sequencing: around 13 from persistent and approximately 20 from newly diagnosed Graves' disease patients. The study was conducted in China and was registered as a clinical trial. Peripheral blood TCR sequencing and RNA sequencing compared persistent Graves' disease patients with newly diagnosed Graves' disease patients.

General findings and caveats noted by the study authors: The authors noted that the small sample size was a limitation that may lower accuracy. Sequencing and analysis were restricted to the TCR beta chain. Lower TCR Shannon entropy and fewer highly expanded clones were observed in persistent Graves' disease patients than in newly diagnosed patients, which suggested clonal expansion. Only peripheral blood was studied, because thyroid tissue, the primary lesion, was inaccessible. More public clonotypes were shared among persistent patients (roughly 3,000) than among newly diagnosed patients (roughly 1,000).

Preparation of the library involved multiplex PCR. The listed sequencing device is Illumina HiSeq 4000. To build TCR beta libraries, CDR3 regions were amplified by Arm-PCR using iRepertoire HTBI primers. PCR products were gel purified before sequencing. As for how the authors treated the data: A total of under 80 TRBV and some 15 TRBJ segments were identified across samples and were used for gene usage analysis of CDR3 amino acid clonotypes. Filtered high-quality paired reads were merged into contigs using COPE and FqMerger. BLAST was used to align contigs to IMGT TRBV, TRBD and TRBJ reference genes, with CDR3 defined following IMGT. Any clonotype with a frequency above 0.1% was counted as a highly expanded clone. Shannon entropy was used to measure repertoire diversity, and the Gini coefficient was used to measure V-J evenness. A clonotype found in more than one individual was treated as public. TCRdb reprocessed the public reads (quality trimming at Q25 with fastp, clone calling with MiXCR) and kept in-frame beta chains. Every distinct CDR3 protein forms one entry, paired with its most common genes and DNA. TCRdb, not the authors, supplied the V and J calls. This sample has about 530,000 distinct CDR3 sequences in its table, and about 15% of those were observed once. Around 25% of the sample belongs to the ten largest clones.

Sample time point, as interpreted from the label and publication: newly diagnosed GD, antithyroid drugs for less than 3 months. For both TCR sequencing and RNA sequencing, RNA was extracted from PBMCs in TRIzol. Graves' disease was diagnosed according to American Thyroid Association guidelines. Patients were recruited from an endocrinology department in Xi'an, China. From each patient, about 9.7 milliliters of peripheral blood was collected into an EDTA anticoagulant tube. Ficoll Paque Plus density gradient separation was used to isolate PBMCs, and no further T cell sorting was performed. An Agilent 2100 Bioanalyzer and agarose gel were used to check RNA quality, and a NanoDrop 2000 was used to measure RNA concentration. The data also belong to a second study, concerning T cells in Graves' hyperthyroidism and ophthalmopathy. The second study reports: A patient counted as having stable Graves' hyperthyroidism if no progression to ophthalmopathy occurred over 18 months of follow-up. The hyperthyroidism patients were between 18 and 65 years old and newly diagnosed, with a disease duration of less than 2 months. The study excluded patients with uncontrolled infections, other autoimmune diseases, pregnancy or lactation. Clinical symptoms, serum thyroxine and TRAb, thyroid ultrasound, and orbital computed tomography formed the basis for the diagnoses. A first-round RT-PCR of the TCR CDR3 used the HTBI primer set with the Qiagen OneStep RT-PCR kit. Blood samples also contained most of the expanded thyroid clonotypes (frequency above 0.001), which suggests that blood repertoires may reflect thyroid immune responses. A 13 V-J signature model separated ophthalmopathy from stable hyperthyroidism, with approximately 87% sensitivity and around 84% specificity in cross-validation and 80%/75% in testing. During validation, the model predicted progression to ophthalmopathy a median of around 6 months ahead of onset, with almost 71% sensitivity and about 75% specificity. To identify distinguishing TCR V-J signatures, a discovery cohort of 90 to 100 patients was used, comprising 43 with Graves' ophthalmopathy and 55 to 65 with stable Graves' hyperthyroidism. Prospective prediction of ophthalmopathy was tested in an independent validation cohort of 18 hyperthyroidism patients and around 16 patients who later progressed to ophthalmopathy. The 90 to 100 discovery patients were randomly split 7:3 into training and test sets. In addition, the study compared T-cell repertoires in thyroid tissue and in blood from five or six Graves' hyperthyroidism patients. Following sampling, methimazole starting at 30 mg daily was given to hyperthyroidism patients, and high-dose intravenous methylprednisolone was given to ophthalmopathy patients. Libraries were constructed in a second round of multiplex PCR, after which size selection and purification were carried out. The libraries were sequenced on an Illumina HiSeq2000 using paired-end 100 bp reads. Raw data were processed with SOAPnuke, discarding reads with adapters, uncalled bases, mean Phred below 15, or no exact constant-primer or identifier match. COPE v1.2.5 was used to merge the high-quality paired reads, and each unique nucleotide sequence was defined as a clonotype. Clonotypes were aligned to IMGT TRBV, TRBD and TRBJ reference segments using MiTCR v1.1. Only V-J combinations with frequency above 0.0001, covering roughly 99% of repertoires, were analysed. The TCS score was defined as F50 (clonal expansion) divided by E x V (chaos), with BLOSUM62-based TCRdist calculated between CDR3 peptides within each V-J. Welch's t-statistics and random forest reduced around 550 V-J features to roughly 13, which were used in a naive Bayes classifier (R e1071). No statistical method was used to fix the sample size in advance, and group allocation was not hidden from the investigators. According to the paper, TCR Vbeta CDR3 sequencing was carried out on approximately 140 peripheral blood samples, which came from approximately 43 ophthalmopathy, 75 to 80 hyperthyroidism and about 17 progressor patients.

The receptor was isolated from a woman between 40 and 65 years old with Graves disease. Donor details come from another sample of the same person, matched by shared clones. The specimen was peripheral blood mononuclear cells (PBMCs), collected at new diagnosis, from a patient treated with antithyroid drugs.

The sequenced DNA: TGTGCCAGCTCAACCCCAGCGAACACTGAAGCTTTCTTT. Its coded protein is CASSTPANTEAFF. The chain links TRBV6-1 with TRBJ1-1; no confident D gene assignment can be made. The germline V gene specifies MNHNS as CDR1 and SASEGT as CDR2. The CDR3 starts with the cysteine, ends with the phenylalanine, and has 13 residues. The sequence is cut down to CDR3 DNA, 39 bases in frame from base 1. The junction shows trimming of 8 bases on V and 1 base on J, plus 11 bases between the germline ends.